This T cell receptor beta chain comes out of a study of blood T cell repertoires in COVID-19. This clone turned up a few times. Authors' analysis steps: Amplification from reference gene primers served as the basis for estimated nucleated cell counts. Generated by immunoSEQ multiplex PCR, the TCRdb table keeps only in-frame clones and is missing some. V and J calls and clone size follow that table, whereas D and trimming were derived from the DNA. The profile shows about 130,000 clones, about four fifths of them singletons. The germline gives CDR1 SEHNR, CDR2 FQNEAQ (reference sequence). CDR3 length: 16 residues. The V and J ends lost 1 base and 3 bases, in that order; junction bases with no gene match: 5.

The V gene is TRBV7-9, the J gene TRBJ1-5; TRBD1 matches 8 bases. This sequence originates from a man aged 40-50 years with active or convalescent COVID-19. The sample taken for sequencing was peripheral blood. The DNA of the CDR3 is TGTGCCAGCAGCTTAGGGACAGGGTTCGCCAATCAGCCCCAGCATTTT. Its translation: CASSLGTGFANQPQHF.